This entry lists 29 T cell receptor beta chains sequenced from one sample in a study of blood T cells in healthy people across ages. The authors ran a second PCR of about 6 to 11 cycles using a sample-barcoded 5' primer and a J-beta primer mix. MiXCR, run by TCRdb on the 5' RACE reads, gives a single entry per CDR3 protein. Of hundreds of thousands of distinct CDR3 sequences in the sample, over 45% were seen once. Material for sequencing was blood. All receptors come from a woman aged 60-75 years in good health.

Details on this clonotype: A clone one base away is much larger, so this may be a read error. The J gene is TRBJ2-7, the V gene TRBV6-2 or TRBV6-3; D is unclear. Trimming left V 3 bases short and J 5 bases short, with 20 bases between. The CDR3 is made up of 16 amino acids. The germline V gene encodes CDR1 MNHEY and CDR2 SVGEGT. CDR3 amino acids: CASSYSTTPDLDEQYF. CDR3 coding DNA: TGTGCCAGCAGTTATTCGACAACTCCTGATCTCGACGAGCAGTACTTC.

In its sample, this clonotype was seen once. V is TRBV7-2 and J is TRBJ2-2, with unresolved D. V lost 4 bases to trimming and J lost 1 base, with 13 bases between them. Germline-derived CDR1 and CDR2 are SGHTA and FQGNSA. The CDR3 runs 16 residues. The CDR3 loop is CASSSFVGGNTGELFF. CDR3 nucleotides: TGTGCCAGCAGCTCTTTCGTGGGCGGGAACACCGGGGAGCTGTTTTTT. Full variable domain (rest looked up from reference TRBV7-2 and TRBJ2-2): GAGVSQSPSNKVTEKGKDVELRCDPISGHTALYWYRQSLGQGLEFLIYFQGNSAPDKSGLPSDRFSAERTGGSVSTLTIQRTQQEDSAVYLCASSSFVGGNTGELFFGEGSRLTVL.

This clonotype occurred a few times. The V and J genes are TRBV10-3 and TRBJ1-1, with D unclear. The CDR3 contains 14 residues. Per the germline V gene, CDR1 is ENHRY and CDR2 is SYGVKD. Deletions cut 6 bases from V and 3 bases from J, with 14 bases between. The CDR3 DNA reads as TGTGCCATCAGCGTAGGGATTTGGGACACTGAAGCTTTCTTT. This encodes CAISVGIWDTEAFF.

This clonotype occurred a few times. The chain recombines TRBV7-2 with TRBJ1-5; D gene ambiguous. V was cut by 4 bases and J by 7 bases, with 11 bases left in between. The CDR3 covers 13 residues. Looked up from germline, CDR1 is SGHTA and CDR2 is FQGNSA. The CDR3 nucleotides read TGTGCCAGCAGCTGGGAGAGCGAACAGCCCCAGCATTTT. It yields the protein CASSWESEQPQHF. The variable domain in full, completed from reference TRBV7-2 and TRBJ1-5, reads GAGVSQSPSNKVTEKGKDVELRCDPISGHTALYWYRQSLGQGLEFLIYFQGNSAPDKSGLPSDRFSAERTGGSVSTLTIQRTQQEDSAVYLCASSWESEQPQHFGDGTRLSIL.

CDR3 in DNA: TGTGCCAGCAGCTTGCGCCAGCGGACTAGCACAGATACGCAGTATTTT. Protein: CASSLRQRTSTDTQYF. The chain carries TRBV11-2 and TRBJ2-3, with D perhaps matching TRBD2 (5 bases). The germline V gene encodes CDR1 SGHAT and CDR2 FQNNGV. Trimming stripped 3 bases from V and 0 bases from J, with 13 bases between. CDR3 length: 16 residues.

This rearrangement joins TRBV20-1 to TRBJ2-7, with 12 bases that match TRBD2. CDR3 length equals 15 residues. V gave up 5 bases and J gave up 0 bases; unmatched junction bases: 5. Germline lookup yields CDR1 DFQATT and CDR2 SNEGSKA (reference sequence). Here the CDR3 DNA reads TGCAGTGCTGAAGCTAGCGGGAGGGCCTCCTACGAGCAGTACTTC. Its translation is CSAEASGRASYEQYF.

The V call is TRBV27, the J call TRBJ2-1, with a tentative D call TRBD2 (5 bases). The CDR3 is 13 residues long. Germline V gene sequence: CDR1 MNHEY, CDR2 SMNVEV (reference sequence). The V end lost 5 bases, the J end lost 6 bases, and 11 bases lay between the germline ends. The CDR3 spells CASSITSFNEQFF. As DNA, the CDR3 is TGTGCCAGCAGTATAACTAGTTTCAATGAGCAGTTCTTC.

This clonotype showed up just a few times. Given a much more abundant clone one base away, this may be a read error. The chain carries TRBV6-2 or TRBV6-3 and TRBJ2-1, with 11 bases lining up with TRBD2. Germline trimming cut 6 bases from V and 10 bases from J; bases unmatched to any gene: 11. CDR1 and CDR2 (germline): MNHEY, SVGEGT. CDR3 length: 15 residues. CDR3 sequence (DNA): TGTGCCAGCAGCCGTCGACTAGCGGGACGGGAGGAGCAGTTCTTC. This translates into CASSRRLAGREEQFF.

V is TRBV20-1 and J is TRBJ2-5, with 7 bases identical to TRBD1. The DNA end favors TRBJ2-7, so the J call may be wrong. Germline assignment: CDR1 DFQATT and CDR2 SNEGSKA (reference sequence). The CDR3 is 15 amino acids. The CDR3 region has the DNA TGCAGTGCTAGGAGCCGAGGGGGCTGGATTTGCGAGCAGTACTTC. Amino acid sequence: CSARSRGGWICEQYF.

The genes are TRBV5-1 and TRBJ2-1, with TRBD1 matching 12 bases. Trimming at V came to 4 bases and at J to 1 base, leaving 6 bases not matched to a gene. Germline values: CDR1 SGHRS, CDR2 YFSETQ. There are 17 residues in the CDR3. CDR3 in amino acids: CASSPGTGGESYNEQFF. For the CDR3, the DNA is TGCGCCAGCAGCCCCGGGACAGGGGGCGAATCCTACAATGAGCAGTTCTTC.

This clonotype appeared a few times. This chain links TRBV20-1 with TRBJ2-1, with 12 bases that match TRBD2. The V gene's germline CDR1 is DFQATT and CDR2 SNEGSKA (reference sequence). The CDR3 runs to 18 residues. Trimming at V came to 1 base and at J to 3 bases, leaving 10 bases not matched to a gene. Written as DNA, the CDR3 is TGCAGTGCTAGAGTAGGGCTAGCGGGAGGGGGGATCTACAATGAGCAGTTCTTC. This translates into CSARVGLAGGGIYNEQFF.

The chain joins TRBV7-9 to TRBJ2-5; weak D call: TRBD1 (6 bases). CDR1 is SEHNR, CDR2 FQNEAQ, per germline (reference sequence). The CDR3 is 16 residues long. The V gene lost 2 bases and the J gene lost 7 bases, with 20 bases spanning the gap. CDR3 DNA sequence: TGTGCCAGCAGCTTAACTGGATCGGGACAAGGGACGACCCAGTACTTC. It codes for CASSLTGSGQGTTQYF.

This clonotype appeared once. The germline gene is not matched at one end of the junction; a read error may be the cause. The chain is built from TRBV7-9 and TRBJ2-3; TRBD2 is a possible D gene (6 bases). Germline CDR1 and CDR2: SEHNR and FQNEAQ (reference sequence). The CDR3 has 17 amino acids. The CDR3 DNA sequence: TGTGCCAGCAGCTCAAGTTATAGCGGCACCCGCACGGATACGCAGTATTTT. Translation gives CASSSSYSGTRTDTQYF.

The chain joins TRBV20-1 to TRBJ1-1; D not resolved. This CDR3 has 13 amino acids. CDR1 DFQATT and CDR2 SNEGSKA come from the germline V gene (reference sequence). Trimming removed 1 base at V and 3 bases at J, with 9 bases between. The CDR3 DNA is TGCAGTGCTAGAGGGGGTTTCGACACTGAAGCTTTCTTT. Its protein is CSARGGFDTEAFF.

The DNA for the CDR3 is TGTGCCAGCAGCTACGACCGGGACAGAGAGCAGTACTTC. It translates to CASSYDRDREQYF. The V and J genes are TRBV11-3 and TRBJ2-5, with TRBD1 matching over 7 bases. This CDR3 spans 13 amino acids. Germline V gives CDR1 SGHNT, CDR2 YENEEA. The V and J ends lost 4 bases and 11 bases, in that order; junction bases with no gene match: 10.

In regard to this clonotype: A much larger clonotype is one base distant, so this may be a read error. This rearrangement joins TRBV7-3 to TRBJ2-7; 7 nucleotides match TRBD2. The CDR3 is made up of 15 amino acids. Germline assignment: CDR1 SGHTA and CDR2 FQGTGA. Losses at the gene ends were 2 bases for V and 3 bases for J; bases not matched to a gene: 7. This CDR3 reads CASSLSAGPLYEQYF. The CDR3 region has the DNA TGTGCCAGCAGCTTATCAGCGGGACCCCTCTACGAGCAGTACTTC.

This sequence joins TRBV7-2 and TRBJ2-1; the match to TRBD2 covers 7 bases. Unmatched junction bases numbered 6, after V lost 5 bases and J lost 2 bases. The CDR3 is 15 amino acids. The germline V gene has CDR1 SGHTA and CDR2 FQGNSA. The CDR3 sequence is CASSARLAAYNEQFF. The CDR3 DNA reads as TGTGCCAGCAGCGCGCGACTAGCAGCCTACAATGAGCAGTTCTTC.

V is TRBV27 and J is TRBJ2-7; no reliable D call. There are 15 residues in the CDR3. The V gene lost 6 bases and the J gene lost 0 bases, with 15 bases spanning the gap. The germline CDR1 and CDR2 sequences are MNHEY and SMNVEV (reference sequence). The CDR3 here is CASSSTVSSSYEQYF. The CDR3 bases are TGTGCCAGCAGCTCAACAGTTTCTAGCTCCTACGAGCAGTACTTC.

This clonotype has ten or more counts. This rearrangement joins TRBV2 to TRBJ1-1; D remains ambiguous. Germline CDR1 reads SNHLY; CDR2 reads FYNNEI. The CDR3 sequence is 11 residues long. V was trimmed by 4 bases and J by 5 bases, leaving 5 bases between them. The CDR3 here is CASSVGTEAFF. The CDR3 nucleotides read TGTGCCAGCAGTGTAGGAACTGAAGCTTTCTTT.

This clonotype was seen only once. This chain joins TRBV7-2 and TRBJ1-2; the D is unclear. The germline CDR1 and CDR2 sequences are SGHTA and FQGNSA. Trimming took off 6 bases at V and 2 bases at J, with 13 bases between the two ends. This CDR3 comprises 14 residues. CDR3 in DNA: TGTGCCAGCAGGTTGGGTGGTGGAAACTATGGCTACACCTTC. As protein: CASRLGGGNYGYTF. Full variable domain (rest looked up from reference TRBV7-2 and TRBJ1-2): GAGVSQSPSNKVTEKGKDVELRCDPISGHTALYWYRQSLGQGLEFLIYFQGNSAPDKSGLPSDRFSAERTGGSVSTLTIQRTQQEDSAVYLCASRLGGGNYGYTFGSGTRLTVV.

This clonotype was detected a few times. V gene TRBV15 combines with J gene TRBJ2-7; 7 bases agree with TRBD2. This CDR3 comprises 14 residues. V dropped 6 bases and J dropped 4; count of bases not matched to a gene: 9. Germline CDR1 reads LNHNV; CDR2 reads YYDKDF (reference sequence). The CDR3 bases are TGTGCCACCAGTCAGAGGGAGGGGACTTACGAGCAGTACTTC. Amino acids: CATSQREGTYEQYF.

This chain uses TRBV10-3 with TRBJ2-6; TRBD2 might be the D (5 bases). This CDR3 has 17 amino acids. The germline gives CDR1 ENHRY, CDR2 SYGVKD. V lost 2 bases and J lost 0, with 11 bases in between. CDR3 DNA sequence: TGTGCCATCAGTGAGCCGTATGGGAGCTCTGGGGCCAACGTCCTGACTTTC. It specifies CAISEPYGSSGANVLTF.

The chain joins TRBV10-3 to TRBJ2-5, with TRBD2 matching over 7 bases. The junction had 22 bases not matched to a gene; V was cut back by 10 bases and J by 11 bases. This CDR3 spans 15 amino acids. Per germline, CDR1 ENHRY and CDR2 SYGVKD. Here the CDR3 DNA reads TGTGCCACGGGAACTTCTAGCGGCGGTTACAATGAGCAGTACTTC. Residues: CATGTSSGGYNEQYF.

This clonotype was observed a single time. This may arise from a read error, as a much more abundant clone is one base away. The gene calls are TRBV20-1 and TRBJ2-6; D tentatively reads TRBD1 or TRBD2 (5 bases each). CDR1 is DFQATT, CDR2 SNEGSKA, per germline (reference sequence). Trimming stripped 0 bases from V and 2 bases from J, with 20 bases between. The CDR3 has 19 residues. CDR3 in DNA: TGCAGTGCTAGAGAGGTCTTAGGGGACGGGATCCCTGGGGCCAACGTCCTGACTTTC. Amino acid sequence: CSAREVLGDGIPGANVLTF.

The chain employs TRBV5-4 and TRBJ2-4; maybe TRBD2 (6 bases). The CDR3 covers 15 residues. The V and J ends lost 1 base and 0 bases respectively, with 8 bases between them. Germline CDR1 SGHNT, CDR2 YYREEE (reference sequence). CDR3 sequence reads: CASSLPGVAKNIQYF. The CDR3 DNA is TGTGCCAGCAGCTTGCCGGGGGTAGCCAAAAACATTCAGTACTTC. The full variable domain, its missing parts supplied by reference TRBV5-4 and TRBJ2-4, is ETGVTQSPTHLIKTRGQQVTLRCSSQSGHNTVSWYQQALGQGPQFIFQYYREEENGRGNFPPRFSGLQFPNYSSELNVNALELDDSALYLCASSLPGVAKNIQYFGAGTRLSVL.

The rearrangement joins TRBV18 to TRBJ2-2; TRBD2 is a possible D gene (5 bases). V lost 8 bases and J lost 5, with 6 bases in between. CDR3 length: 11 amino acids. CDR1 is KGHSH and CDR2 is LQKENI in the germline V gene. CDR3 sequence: CASEGTGELFF. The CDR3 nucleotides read TGTGCCAGCGAGGGAACCGGGGAGCTGTTTTTT.

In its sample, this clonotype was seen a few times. CDR3 sequence (DNA): TGTGCCAGCCTCGGACAGGGGGGACGCGAGCAGTACTTC. It codes for CASLGQGGREQYF. J is TRBJ2-7 and V is TRBV27, with 10 bases fitting TRBD1. The germline gives CDR1 MNHEY, CDR2 SMNVEV (reference sequence). V trimming: 8 bases; J trimming: 6 bases; junction bases outside the gene matches: 7. The CDR3 extends over 13 amino acids.

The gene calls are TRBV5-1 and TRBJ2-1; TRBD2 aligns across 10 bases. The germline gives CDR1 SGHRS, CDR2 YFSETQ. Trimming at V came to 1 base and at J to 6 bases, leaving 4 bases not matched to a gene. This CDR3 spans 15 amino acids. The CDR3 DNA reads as TGCGCCAGCAGCTTGCGGTCTAGCGGGAGCAATGAGCAGTTCTTC. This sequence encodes CASSLRSSGSNEQFF.

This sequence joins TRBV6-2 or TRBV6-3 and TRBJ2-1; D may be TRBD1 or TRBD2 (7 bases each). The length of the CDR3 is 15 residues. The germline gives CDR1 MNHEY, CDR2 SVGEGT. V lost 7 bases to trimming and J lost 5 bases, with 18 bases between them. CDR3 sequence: CASTSGGTDDNEQFF. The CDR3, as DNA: TGTGCCAGCACCTCCGGGGGGACAGATGACAATGAGCAGTTCTTC.